The 31 T cell receptor beta chains in this list originate from one sample, sequenced in a study of cytomegalovirus exposure and HLA in healthy donors. PCR used 60 Vbeta primers and 13 Jbeta primers. The method was immunoSEQ multiplex PCR; TCRdb's version includes in-frame clones alone and lacks a portion of them. The sample carries about 98,000 clones, approximately 72% recorded once. The sample comprised PBMCs. Every receptor here comes from a man aged 18 to 35 in good health and CMV-seropositive.

The chain links TRBV5-6 to TRBJ2-2; D is ambiguous. The V end lost 9 bases, the J end lost 7 bases, and 10 bases lay between the germline ends. Germline V gene lookup returns CDR1 SGHDT and CDR2 YYEEEE. CDR3 length: 11 residues. For the CDR3, the DNA is TGTGCCAACTCCCTCGTCGGGGAGCTGTTTTTT. It encodes CANSLVGELFF.

This chain connects TRBV11-2 to TRBJ2-3; D uncertain. With 1 base removed from V and 5 bases from J, the gap between germline ends came to 10 bases. This CDR3 is 14 amino acids long. Germline CDR1 is SGHAT and CDR2 is FQNNGV. CDR3 bases: TGTGCCAGCAGCTTAGGTCCGGTCCAAGATACGCAGTATTTT. It translates to CASSLGPVQDTQYF.

This chain joins TRBV6-1 and TRBJ2-7, with D perhaps TRBD1 (5 bases). The germline CDR1 and CDR2 sequences are MNHNS and SASEGT. Trimming shortened V by 8 bases and J by 2 bases, and 19 bases separated the two germline ends. The CDR3 is made up of 15 amino acids. CDR3 loop: CASRLGPGVTYEQYF. The CDR3 DNA sequence: TGTGCCAGCCGCCTGGGGCCGGGCGTGACCTACGAGCAGTACTTC.

The CDR3 is CASSLVTGPGNTIYF. The CDR3 nucleotides are TGCGCCAGCAGCTTGGTCACAGGGCCTGGAAACACCATATATTTT. V gene TRBV5-1 combines with J gene TRBJ1-3, with D perhaps TRBD1 (6 bases). This CDR3 is 15 amino acids long. Trimming removed 0 bases from V and 2 bases from J, with 9 bases in between. Germline V gives CDR1 SGHRS, CDR2 YFSETQ.

The rearrangement uses TRBV6-1 and TRBJ2-2; maybe TRBD1 (7 bases). CDR1 is MNHNS and CDR2 is SASEGT in the germline V gene. CDR3 length: 14 amino acids. V was pared by 4 bases and J by 8 bases, with 14 bases between. For the CDR3, the DNA is TGTGCCAGCAGTGCACCAGGGGGGATGGGGGAGCTGTTTTTT. Residues: CASSAPGGMGELFF.

The chain links TRBV10-3 to TRBJ1-4; D perhaps matches TRBD1 (5 bases). There are 14 residues in the CDR3. V dropped 0 bases and J dropped 8 bases, with 10 bases sitting between them. CDR1 is ENHRY, CDR2 SYGVKD, per germline. DNA for the CDR3: TGTGCCATCAGTGAGTCGATAGCAGGGGAAAAACTGTTTTTT. Translated, it gives CAISESIAGEKLFF.

This clone is a singleton in its sample. V and J are TRBV30 and TRBJ1-6; 9 bases fit TRBD1. The CDR3 runs 15 residues. Germline lookup yields CDR1 GTSNPN and CDR2 SVGIG (reference sequence). Trimming at V came to 0 bases and at J to 6 bases, leaving 3 bases not matched to a gene. CDR3 sequence: CAWSVGDRANSPLHF. The DNA of the CDR3 is TGTGCCTGGAGTGTTGGGGACAGGGCTAATTCACCCCTCCACTTT. The full variable domain, rest sourced from reference TRBV30 and TRBJ1-6, is SQTIHQWPATLVQPVGSPLSLECTVEGTSNPNLYWYRQAAGRGLQLLFYSVGIGQISSEVPQNLSASRPQDRQFILSSKKLLLSDSGFYLCAWSVGDRANSPLHFGNGTRLTVT.

V usage is TRBV27 and J usage is TRBJ1-6, with 7 positions matching TRBD1. Germline CDR1 MNHEY, CDR2 SMNVEV (reference sequence). The CDR3 is made up of 15 amino acids. J lost 2 bases, V lost 5 bases, and 3 bases had no gene match. CDR3: CASSTGDTYNSPLHF. The CDR3 coding sequence is TGTGCCAGCAGTACAGGGGATACCTATAATTCACCCCTCCACTTT.

The chain employs TRBV27 and TRBJ1-1; tentative D call: TRBD1 (6 bases). The CDR3 length is 13 residues. Germline V gives CDR1 MNHEY, CDR2 SMNVEV (reference sequence). Trimming cost V 4 bases and J 7 bases, with 13 bases left between them. The CDR3 bases are TGTGCCAGCAGTTATCGGGGGGCGGGTGAAGCTTTCTTT. Amino acid sequence: CASSYRGAGEAFF.

V and J are TRBV4-1 and TRBJ1-1; a weak D match, TRBD1 (5 bases). From germline, CDR1 is MGHRA and CDR2 YSYEKL. This CDR3 region has 14 residues. V lost 1 base and J 4 bases, leaving 10 bases between the germline ends. The CDR3 reads CASSQVGRGTEAFF. In DNA, the CDR3 is TGCGCCAGCAGCCAAGTCGGGAGGGGCACTGAAGCTTTCTTT.

The chain uses TRBV5-1 and TRBJ2-2, with 11 positions matching TRBD2. This CDR3 region has 17 residues. The germline CDR1 and CDR2 sequences are SGHRS and YFSETQ. V shed 5 bases, J shed 5 bases, and the junction held 11 bases outside the gene matches. The CDR3 DNA reads TGCGCCAGCAGTTCCCTTAGCGGGGGGGCCGGGACCGGGGAGCTGTTTTTT. Translated: CASSSLSGGAGTGELFF. The full variable domain, rest sourced from reference TRBV5-1 and TRBJ2-2, is KAGVTQTPRYLIKTRGQQVTLSCSPISGHRSVSWYQQTPGQGLQFLFEYFSETQRNKGNFPGRFSGRQFSNSRSEMNVSTLELGDSALYLCASSSLSGGAGTGELFFGEGSRLTVL.

This chain uses TRBV20-1 with TRBJ1-2; D possibly corresponds to TRBD1 (5 bases). Germline-derived CDR1 and CDR2 are DFQATT and SNEGSKA (reference sequence). Trimming removed 6 bases from V and 6 bases from J, with 8 bases in between. The CDR3 is 10 residues long. CDR3 in DNA: TGCAGTGCAACGGGGGATGGCTACACCTTC. Translation gives CSATGDGYTF.

This clone has a single count. The chain recombines TRBV9 with TRBJ2-1; 10 nucleotides match TRBD2. Germline V gene lookup returns CDR1 SGDLS and CDR2 YYNGEE. V lost 0 bases, J lost 0 bases, and 12 bases stayed unmatched. This CDR3 spans 20 amino acids. CDR3 nucleotide sequence: TGTGCCAGCAGCGTAGTATCTGTAGCGGGGGGCCTAAGCTCCTACAATGAGCAGTTCTTC. Translation gives CASSVVSVAGGLSSYNEQFF.

Judged by abundance, this clone is medium-sized. The chain uses TRBV5-1 and TRBJ2-7; TRBD1 agrees at 8 bases. Trimming took 1 base from V and 2 from J; bases not matched to a gene: 2. Germline loops: CDR1 SGHRS, CDR2 YFSETQ. This CDR3 region has 14 residues. The CDR3 is CASSLTGQAYEQYF. As DNA, the CDR3 is TGCGCCAGCAGCTTGACGGGACAGGCCTACGAGCAGTACTTC.

The chain joins TRBV27 to TRBJ2-3, with a possible D match to TRBD2 (6 bases). CDR3 length: 16 residues. The germline V and J ends were trimmed by 5 bases and 1 base, with 16 bases remaining between them. CDR1 and CDR2 from the germline V gene are MNHEY and SMNVEV (reference sequence). The CDR3 region is CASSQSSASRTDTQYF. CDR3 sequence (DNA): TGTGCCAGCAGTCAGTCTAGCGCCTCCCGCACAGATACGCAGTATTTT.

This clone was recorded once. This chain joins TRBV2 and TRBJ2-1; tentative D call: TRBD1 (6 bases). The CDR3 spans 14 residues. The germline V gene encodes CDR1 SNHLY and CDR2 FYNNEI. Trimming took off 6 bases at V and 1 base at J, with 10 bases between the two ends. The CDR3 coding sequence is TGTGCCAGCAGGGGACACGATTCCTACAATGAGCAGTTCTTC. Its protein product is CASRGHDSYNEQFF.

The chain employs TRBV5-4 and TRBJ1-3; D is unclear. Germline V lookup: CDR1 SGHNT, CDR2 YYREEE (reference sequence). V was cut by 4 bases and J by 0 bases, with 11 bases left in between. The CDR3 contains 15 residues. CDR3 nucleotide sequence: TGTGCCAGCAGCCCCTCCCCGGGCTCTGGAAACACCATATATTTT. Its protein is CASSPSPGSGNTIYF. Full variable domain (outside the CDR3, taken from reference TRBV5-4 and TRBJ1-3): ETGVTQSPTHLIKTRGQQVTLRCSSQSGHNTVSWYQQALGQGPQFIFQYYREEENGRGNFPPRFSGLQFPNYSSELNVNALELDDSALYLCASSPSPGSGNTIYFGEGSWLTVV.

For this clone: At one end, the junction sequence differs from germline, possibly due to a read error. The V call is TRBV19, the J call TRBJ1-3, with D possibly matching TRBD1 (6 bases). Per germline, CDR1 LNHDA and CDR2 SQIVND (reference sequence). The CDR3 totals 11 residues. CDR3 coding DNA: TGTGCCGGTAGAAGGGGGAACACCATATATTTT. Translated: CAGRRGNTIYF.

This clone has only one observation. V is TRBV19 and J is TRBJ1-2; maybe TRBD1 (5 bases). Trimming removed 5 bases at V and 4 bases at J, with 11 bases between. This CDR3 is built from 13 residues. Germline loops: CDR1 LNHDA, CDR2 SQIVND (reference sequence). Written as DNA, the CDR3 is TGTGCCAGTAGTCCCGGGACTGCCTATGGCTACACCTTC. It codes for CASSPGTAYGYTF.

The chain couples TRBV28 to TRBJ2-7; D remains ambiguous. The V end was cut by 3 bases, the J end by 3 bases, with 6 bases between. The germline V gene encodes CDR1 MDHEN and CDR2 SYDVKM. This CDR3 has 12 amino acids. The CDR3 sequence: CASSFSVYEQYF. Here the CDR3 DNA reads TGTGCCAGCAGTTTTAGTGTCTACGAGCAGTACTTC.

A single count supports this clone. The chain has TRBV4-1 and TRBJ1-2; the match to TRBD1 covers 7 bases. Germline V gene data show CDR1 as MGHRA and CDR2 as YSYEKL. V shed 4 bases and J 8 bases; nucleotides not matched to a gene: 13. The CDR3 spans 15 residues. The CDR3 DNA reads TGCGCCAGCAGCCGCGCCACCGGGACAGCCAAAGGCTACACCTTC. It is translated as CASSRATGTAKGYTF.

The rearrangement links TRBV15 to TRBJ2-1, with 12 nucleotides matching TRBD2. CDR1 and CDR2 (germline): LNHNV, YYDKDF (reference sequence). The CDR3 length is 15 residues. Germline trimming cut 4 bases from V and 7 bases from J; bases unmatched to any gene: 5. As DNA, the CDR3 is TGTGCCACCAGCATTCTAGCGGGGGGGATGAATGAGCAGTTCTTC. Its translation is CATSILAGGMNEQFF. Looking up the rest from reference TRBV15 and TRBJ2-1 gives the full variable domain: DAMVIQNPRYQVTQFGKPVTLSCSQTLNHNVMYWYQQKSSQAPKLLFHYYDKDFNNEADTPDNFQSRRPNTSFCFLDIRSPGLGDTAMYLCATSILAGGMNEQFFGPGTRLTVL.

The chain joins TRBV30 to TRBJ2-7, with 7 bases fitting TRBD2. V lost 4 bases and J lost 6; bases outside the gene matches: 3. The germline V gene encodes CDR1 GTSNPN and CDR2 SVGIG (reference sequence). This CDR3 comprises 11 residues. This CDR3 reads CAWKGGGEQYF. As DNA, the CDR3 is TGTGCCTGGAAGGGCGGGGGCGAGCAGTACTTC. The full variable domain, completed using reference TRBV30 and TRBJ2-7, is SQTIHQWPATLVQPVGSPLSLECTVEGTSNPNLYWYRQAAGRGLQLLFYSVGIGQISSEVPQNLSASRPQDRQFILSSKKLLLSDSGFYLCAWKGGGEQYFGPGTRLTVT.

This clone has more than one count but fewer than ten. The chain has TRBV9 and TRBJ1-2; the D is unclear. Deletions cut 5 bases from V and 6 bases from J, with 8 bases between. Germline V gene sequence: CDR1 SGDLS, CDR2 YYNGEE. This CDR3 region has 11 residues. The CDR3 loop reads CASSETDGYTF. In DNA, the CDR3 is TGTGCCAGCAGTGAGACTGATGGCTACACCTTC.

This CDR3 is CATSRSSTEAFF. For the CDR3, the DNA is TGTGCCACCAGCAGGAGTTCAACTGAAGCTTTCTTT. This chain links TRBV15 with TRBJ1-1; D call uncertain. The V and J ends lost 3 bases and 5 bases respectively, with 7 bases between them. In germline, CDR1 is LNHNV, CDR2 YYDKDF (reference sequence). The CDR3 loop spans 12 amino acids.

V is TRBV7-9 and J is TRBJ1-1; maybe TRBD1 (5 bases). Germline V gene lookup returns CDR1 SEHNR and CDR2 FQNEAQ (reference sequence). V was trimmed by 2 bases and J by 1 base, leaving 14 bases between them. CDR3 length: 16 amino acids. The CDR3: CASSLTLSRENTEAFF. Here the CDR3 DNA reads TGTGCCAGCAGCTTAACTCTCTCCAGGGAGAACACTGAAGCTTTCTTT. The full variable domain, rest sourced from reference TRBV7-9 and TRBJ1-1, is DTGVSQNPRHKITKRGQNVTFRCDPISEHNRLYWYRQTLGQGPEFLTYFQNEAQLEKSRLLSDRFSAERPKGSFSTLEIQRTEQGDSAMYLCASSLTLSRENTEAFFGQGTRLTVV.

The V and J genes are TRBV9 and TRBJ2-3, with a tentative D call TRBD2 (5 bases). The CDR3 loop spans 14 amino acids. V lost 3 bases, J lost 5 bases, and 13 bases lay in between. Germline V CDR1 and CDR2: SGDLS, YYNGEE. This CDR3 is CASSDGVVKDTQYF. CDR3 DNA sequence: TGTGCCAGCAGCGACGGGGTAGTCAAAGATACGCAGTATTTT.

The V gene is TRBV5-1, the J gene TRBJ2-7; 8 bases match TRBD1. Germline V gives CDR1 SGHRS, CDR2 YFSETQ. The CDR3 extends over 16 amino acids. The V segment lost 0 bases and the J segment 5 bases; nucleotides outside the gene matches: 10. Written as DNA, the CDR3 is TGCGCCAGCAGCTTGGCAAACCGGGACAGGCGCGACGAGCAGTACTTC. Its protein product is CASSLANRDRRDEQYF.

This clone appeared many times. The V gene is TRBV5-1, the J gene TRBJ2-6, with 7 bases aligning to TRBD1. V gave up 2 bases and J gave up 3 bases; unmatched junction bases: 2. Germline V gene sequence: CDR1 SGHRS, CDR2 YFSETQ. The CDR3 contains 15 residues. The CDR3 nucleotides are TGCGCCAGCAGCTTAGGGACAGTTGGGGCCAACGTCCTGACTTTC. This translates into CASSLGTVGANVLTF.

The chain carries TRBV18 and TRBJ2-3; 7 nucleotides agree with TRBD1. CDR1 is KGHSH and CDR2 is LQKENI in the germline V gene. J lost 7 bases, V lost 0 bases, and 1 base had no gene match. The CDR3 has 13 residues. The CDR3 here is CASSPPGGYTQYF. DNA for the CDR3: TGTGCCAGCTCACCACCAGGGGGCTATACGCAGTATTTT.

V and J are TRBV7-2 and TRBJ2-5; the D gene is possibly TRBD1 (6 bases). The J call may be mistaken, given a closer DNA end match to TRBJ2-7. The CDR3 has 14 residues. CDR1 SGHTA and CDR2 FQGNSA come from the germline V gene. This chain's CDR3 is CASIQGGYSYEQYF. CDR3 coding DNA: TGTGCCAGCATCCAAGGGGGTTACTCCTACGAGCAGTACTTC.